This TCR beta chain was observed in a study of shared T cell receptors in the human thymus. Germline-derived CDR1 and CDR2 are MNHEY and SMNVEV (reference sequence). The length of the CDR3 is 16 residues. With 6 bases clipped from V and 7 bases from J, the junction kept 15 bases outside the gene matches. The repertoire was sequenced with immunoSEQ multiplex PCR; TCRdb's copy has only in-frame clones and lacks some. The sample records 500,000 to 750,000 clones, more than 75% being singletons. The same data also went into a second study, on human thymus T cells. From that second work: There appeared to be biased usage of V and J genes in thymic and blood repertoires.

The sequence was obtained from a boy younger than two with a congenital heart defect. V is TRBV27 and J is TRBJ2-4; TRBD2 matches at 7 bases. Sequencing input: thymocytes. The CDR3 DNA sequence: TGTGCCAGCAGCCGTTACCCCCCGGGGGGAGGGAACATTCAGTACTTC. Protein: CASSRYPPGGGNIQYF.